This T cell receptor beta chain emerged from a study of blood T cell repertoires in COVID-19. Study-wide background: The study drew acute and convalescent COVID-19 samples from the United States, Italy and Spain. In each case, the material was cDNA or gDNA derived from T cells, B-cell-depleted T cells, or PBMCs.

This clone was counted once. Per the original methods: Reference gene primers were amplified, and this amplification served to estimate nucleated cell counts. Only in-frame clones appear in the TCRdb table, and some are missing; sequencing was by immunoSEQ multiplex PCR. From that table come the V and J calls and clone size; the DNA was used to work out D and trimming. The table records roughly 120,000 clones, about 83% of them present only once. This sequence was found in a woman aged 45 to 65 with acute or convalescent COVID-19. Sequencing was done on a sample of peripheral blood.

CDR3 protein: CASRRATGGGYTF. The CDR3 DNA follows: TGTGCCAGCAGACGTGCTACCGGGGGGGGCTACACCTTC. The V call is TRBV16, the J call TRBJ1-2; a possible D gene is TRBD1 (5 bases). Germline values: CDR1 KGHSY, CDR2 FQNENV. Trimming stripped 6 bases from V and 8 bases from J, with 16 bases between. This CDR3 comprises 13 residues.